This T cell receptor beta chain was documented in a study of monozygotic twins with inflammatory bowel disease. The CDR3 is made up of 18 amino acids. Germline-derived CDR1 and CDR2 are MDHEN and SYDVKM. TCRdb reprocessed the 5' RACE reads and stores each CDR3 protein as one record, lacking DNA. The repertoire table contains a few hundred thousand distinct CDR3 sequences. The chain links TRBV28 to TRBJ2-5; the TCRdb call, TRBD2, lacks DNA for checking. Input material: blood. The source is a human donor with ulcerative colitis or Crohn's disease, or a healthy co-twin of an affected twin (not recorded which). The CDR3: CASSSPGLAGALGETQYF.